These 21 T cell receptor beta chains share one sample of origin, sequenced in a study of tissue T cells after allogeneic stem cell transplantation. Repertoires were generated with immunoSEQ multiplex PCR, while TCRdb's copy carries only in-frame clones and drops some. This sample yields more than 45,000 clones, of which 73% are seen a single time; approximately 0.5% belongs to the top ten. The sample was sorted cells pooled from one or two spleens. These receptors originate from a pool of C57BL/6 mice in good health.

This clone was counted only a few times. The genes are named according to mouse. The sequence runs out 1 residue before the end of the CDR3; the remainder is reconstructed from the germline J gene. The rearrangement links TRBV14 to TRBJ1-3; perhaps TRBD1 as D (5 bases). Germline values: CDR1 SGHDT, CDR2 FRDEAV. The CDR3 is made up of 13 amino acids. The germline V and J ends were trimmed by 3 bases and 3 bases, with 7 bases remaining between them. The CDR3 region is CASSSGGGNTLYF. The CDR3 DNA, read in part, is TGTGCCAGCAGTTCGGGGGGTGGAAATACGCTCTAT.

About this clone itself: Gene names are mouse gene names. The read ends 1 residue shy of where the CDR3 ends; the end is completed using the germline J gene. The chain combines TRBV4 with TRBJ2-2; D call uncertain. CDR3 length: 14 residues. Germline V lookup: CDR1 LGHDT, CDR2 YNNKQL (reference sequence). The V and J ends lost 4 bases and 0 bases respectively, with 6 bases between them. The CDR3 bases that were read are TGTGCCAGCAGCTTACACCCAAACACCGGGCAGCTCTAC. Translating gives CASSLHPNTGQLY. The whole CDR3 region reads CASSLHPNTGQLYF.

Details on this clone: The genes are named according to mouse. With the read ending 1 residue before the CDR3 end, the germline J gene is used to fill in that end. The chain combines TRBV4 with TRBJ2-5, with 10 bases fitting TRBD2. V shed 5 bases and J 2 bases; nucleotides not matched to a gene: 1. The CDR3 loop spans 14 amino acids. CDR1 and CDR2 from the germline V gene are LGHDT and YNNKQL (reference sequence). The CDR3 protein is CASSRTGGQDTQYF. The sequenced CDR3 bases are TGTGCCAGCAGCCGGACTGGGGGCCAAGACACCCAGTAC.

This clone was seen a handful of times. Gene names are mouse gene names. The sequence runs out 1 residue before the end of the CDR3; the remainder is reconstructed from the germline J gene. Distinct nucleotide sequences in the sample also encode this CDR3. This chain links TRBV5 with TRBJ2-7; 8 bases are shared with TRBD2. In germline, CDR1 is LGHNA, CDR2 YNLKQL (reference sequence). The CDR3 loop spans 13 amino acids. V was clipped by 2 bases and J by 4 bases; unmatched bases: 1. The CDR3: CASSQTGGYEQYF. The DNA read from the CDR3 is TGTGCCAGCAGCCAAACTGGGGGTTATGAACAGTAC.

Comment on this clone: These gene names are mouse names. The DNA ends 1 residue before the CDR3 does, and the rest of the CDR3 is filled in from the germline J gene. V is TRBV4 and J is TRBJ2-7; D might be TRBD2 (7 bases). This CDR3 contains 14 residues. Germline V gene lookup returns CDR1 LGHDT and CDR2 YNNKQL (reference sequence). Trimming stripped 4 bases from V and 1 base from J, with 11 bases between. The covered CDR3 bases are TGTGCCAGCAGCTTGGGGGGCGCTTCCTATGAACAGTAC. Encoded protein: CASSLGGASYEQY. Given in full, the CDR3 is CASSLGGASYEQYF.

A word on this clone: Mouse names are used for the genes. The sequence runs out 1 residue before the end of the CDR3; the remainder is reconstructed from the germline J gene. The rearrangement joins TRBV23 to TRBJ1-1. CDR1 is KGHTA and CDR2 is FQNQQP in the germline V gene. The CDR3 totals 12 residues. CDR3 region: CSSSQGGTEVFF. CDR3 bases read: TGCTCCAGCAGTCAAGGGGGAACAGAAGTCTTC.

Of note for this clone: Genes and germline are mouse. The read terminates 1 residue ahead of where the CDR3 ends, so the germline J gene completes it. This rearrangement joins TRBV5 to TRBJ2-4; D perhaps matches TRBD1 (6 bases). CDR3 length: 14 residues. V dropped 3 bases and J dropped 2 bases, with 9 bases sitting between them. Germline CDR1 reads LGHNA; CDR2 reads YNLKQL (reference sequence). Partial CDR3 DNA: TGTGCCAGCAGCCACCAGGGGTTTCAAAACACCTTGTAC. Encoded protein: CASSHQGFQNTLY. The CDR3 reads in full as CASSHQGFQNTLYF.

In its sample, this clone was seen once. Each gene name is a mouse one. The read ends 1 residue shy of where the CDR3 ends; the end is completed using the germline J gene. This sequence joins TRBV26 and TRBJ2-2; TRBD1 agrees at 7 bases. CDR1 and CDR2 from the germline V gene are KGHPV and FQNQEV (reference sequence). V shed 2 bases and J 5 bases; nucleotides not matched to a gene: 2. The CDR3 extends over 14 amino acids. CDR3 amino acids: CASSLETGTGQLYF. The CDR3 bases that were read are TGTGCCAGCAGTCTGGAGACAGGGACCGGGCAGCTCTAC. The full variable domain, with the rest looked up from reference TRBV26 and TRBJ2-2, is NSKVIQTPRYLVKGQGQKAKMRCIPEKGHPVVFWYQQNKNNEFKFLINFQNQEVLQQIDMTEKRFSAECPSNSPCSLEIQSSEAGDSALYLCASSLETGTGQLYFGEGSKLTVL.

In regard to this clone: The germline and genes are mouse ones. Incomplete CDR3 DNA: TGTGCCAGCTCCAAAGACTGGGGGGGCGGTGCAGAAACGCTGTAT. Its protein product is CASSKDWGGGAETLY. From start to end, the CDR3 is CASSKDWGGGAETLYF. The J gene is TRBJ2-3, the V gene TRBV12-1, with 12 positions matching TRBD2. The CDR3 end falls 1 residue outside the read, so it is completed with the germline J gene. CDR1 and CDR2 (germline): SGHSN, HYEKVE. This CDR3 spans 16 amino acids. V shed 4 bases and J 1 base; nucleotides not matched to a gene: 5. Looking up the rest from reference TRBV12-1 and TRBJ2-3 gives the full variable domain: DSGVVQSPRHIIKEKGGRSVLTCIPISGHSNVVWYQQTLGKELKFLIQHYEKVERDKGFLPSRFSVQQFDDYHSEMNMSALELEDSAMYFCASSKDWGGGAETLYFGSGTRLTVL.

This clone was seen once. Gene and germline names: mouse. CDR3 loop: CASSRSNSDYTF. CDR3 DNA (partial): TGTGCCAGCAGTCGATCAAACTCCGACTACACC. The V and J genes are TRBV14 and TRBJ1-2; D remains unclear. The read is 1 residue too short to cover the CDR3 end, so that end is filled in from the germline J gene. There are 12 residues in the CDR3. V shed 4 bases and J shed 0 bases, with 4 bases lying between them. Per the germline V gene, CDR1 is SGHDT and CDR2 is FRDEAV.

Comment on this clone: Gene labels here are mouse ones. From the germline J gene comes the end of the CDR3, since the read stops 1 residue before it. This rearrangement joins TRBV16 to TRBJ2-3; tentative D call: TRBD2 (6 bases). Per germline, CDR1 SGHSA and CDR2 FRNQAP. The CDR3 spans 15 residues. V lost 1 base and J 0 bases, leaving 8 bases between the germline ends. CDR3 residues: CASSLGLGSAETLYF. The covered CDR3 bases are TGTGCAAGCAGCTTAGGGCTGGGGAGTGCAGAAACGCTGTAT.

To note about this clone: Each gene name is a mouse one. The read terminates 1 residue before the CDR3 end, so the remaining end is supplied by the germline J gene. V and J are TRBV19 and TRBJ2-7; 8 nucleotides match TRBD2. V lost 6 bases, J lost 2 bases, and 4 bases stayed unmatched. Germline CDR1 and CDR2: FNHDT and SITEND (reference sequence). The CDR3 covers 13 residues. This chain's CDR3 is CASNRGGAYEQYF. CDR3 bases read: TGTGCCAGCAATAGGGGGGGCGCCTATGAACAGTAC. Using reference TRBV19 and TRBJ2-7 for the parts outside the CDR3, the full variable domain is GGIITQTPKFLIGQEGQKLTLKCQQNFNHDTMYWYRQDSGKGLRLIYYSITENDLQKGDLSEGYDASREKKSSFSLTVTSAQKNEMAVFLCASNRGGAYEQYFGPGTRLTVL.

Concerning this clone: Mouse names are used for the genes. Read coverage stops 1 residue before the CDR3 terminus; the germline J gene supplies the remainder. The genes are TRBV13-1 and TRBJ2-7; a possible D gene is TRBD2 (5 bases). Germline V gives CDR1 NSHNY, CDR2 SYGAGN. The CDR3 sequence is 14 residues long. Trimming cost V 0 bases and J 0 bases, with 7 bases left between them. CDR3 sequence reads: CASSDVGSSYEQYF. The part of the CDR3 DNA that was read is TGTGCCAGCAGTGATGTGGGGAGCTCCTATGAACAGTAC.

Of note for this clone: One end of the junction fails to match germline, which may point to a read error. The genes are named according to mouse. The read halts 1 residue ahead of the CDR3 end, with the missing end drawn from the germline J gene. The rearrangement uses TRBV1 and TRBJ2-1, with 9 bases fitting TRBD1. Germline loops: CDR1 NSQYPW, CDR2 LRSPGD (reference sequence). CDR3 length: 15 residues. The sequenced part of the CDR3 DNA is TGCACCTGCAGTGCCCCCGGGACAGGGTATGTTGAGCAGTTC. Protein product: CTCSAPGTGYVEQF. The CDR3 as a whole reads CTCSAPGTGYVEQFF.

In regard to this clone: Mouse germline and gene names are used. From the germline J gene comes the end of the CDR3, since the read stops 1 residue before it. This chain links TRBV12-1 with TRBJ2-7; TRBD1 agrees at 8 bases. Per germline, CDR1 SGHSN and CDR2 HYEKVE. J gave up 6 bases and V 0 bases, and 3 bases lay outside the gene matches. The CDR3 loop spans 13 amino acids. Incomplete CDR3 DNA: TGTGCCAGCTCTCTCGACAGGGGATTTGAACAGTAC. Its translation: CASSLDRGFEQY. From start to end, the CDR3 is CASSLDRGFEQYF.

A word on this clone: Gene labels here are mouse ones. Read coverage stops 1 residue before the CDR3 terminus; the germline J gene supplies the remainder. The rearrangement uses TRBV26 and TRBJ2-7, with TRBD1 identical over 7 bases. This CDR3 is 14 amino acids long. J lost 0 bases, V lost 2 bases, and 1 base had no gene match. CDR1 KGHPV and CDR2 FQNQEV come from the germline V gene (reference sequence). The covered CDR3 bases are TGTGCCAGCAGTCTGGGGACAGTCTCCTATGAACAGTAC. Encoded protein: CASSLGTVSYEQY. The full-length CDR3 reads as CASSLGTVSYEQYF.

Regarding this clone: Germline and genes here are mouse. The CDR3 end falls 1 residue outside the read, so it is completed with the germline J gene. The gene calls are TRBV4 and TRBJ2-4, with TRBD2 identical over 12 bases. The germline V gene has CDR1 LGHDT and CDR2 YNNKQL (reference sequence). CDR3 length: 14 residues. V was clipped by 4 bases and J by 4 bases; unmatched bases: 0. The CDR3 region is CASSWTGGENTLYF. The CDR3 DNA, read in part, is TGTGCCAGCAGCTGGACTGGGGGGGAAAACACCTTGTAC.

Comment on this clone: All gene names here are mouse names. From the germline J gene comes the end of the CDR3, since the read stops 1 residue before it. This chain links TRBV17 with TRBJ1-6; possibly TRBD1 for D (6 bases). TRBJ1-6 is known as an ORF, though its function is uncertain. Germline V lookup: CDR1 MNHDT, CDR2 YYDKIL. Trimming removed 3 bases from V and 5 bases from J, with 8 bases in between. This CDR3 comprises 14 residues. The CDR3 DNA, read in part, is TGTGCTAGCAGTAGTAGGGGGGATAATTCGCCCCTCTAC. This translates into CASSSRGDNSPLY. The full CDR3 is CASSSRGDNSPLYF.

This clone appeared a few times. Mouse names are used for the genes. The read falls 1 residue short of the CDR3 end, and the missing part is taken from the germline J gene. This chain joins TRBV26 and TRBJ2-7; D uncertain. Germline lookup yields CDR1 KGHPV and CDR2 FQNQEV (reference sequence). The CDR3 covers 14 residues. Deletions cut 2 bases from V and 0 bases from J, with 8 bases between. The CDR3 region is CASSLQVSSYEQYF. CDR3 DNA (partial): TGTGCCAGCAGTCTGCAGGTCTCCTCCTATGAACAGTAC.

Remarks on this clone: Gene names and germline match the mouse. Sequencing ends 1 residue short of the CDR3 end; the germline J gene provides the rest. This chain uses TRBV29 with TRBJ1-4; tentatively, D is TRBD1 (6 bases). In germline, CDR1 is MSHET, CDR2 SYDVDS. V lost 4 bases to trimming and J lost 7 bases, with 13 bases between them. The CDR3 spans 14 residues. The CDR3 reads CASSSQGRGERLFF. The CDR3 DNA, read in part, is TGTGCTAGCAGTTCACAGGGAAGGGGCGAAAGATTATTT.

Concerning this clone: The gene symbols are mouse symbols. Partial CDR3 DNA: TGTGCCAGCAGCCCGGGACAAAACCAAGACACCCAGTAC. Its protein is CASSPGQNQDTQY. The whole CDR3 protein is CASSPGQNQDTQYF. V is TRBV2 and J is TRBJ2-5, with TRBD1 as a possible D gene (6 bases). The CDR3 end lies 1 residue beyond the end of the read and is filled in from the germline J gene. Trimming took off 4 bases at V and 0 bases at J, with 8 bases between the two ends. The length of the CDR3 is 14 residues. The germline V gene has CDR1 LGHNA and CDR2 YSYQKL.